One and the same sample provided the 6 T cell receptor beta chains below, sequenced in a study of OX40 agonist ivuxolimab in advanced cancers. Assay used: immunoSEQ multiplex PCR; TCRdb lists only in-frame clones, some missing. The table has roughly 100,000 clones, about 96% seen once. The sample consisted of CD4+ or CD8+ T cells sorted from blood, taken in a trial of the OX40 agonist ivuxolimab. The origin of the receptors is an adult with an advanced solid tumor such as melanoma, head and neck, liver or kidney cancer.

This clone appeared a single time. The chain couples TRBV19 to TRBJ1-5; D gene uncertain. The germline CDR1 and CDR2 sequences are LNHDA and SQIVND (reference sequence). The V end lost 0 bases, the J end lost 5 bases, and 5 bases lay between the germline ends. The CDR3 contains 13 residues. The DNA of the CDR3 is TGTGCCAGTAGTATAGATCGGTATCAGCCCCAGCATTTT. Translation: CASSIDRYQPQHF.

This clone turned up a few times. The chain uses TRBV7-3 and TRBJ2-7, with 8 bases identical to TRBD1. The CDR3 length is 13 residues. V lost 3 bases, J lost 7 bases, and 5 bases stayed unmatched. CDR1 is SGHTA, CDR2 FQGTGA, per germline. The CDR3 sequence is CASSFSGGEEQYF. The CDR3 DNA sequence: TGTGCCAGCAGCTTCTCAGGGGGCGAGGAGCAGTACTTC.

The V call is TRBV27, the J call TRBJ2-5; D possibly matches TRBD1 or TRBD2 (5 bases each). This CDR3 contains 14 residues. CDR1 is MNHEY, CDR2 SMNVEV, per germline (reference sequence). V gave up 5 bases and J gave up 1 base, with 11 bases separating them. For the CDR3, the DNA is TGTGCCAGCAGTCCCTGGGACGGCCAAGAGACCCAGTACTTC. Encoded protein: CASSPWDGQETQYF.

The genes are TRBV19 and TRBJ2-7; perhaps TRBD1 as D (6 bases). Trimming left V 10 bases short and J 2 bases short, with 12 bases between. CDR1 is LNHDA and CDR2 is SQIVND in the germline V gene (reference sequence). The CDR3 runs 12 residues. CDR3 bases: TGTGCCACAGGGGACCCCACCTACGAGCAGTACTTC. It specifies CATGDPTYEQYF.

The rearrangement uses TRBV27 and TRBJ2-7, with D perhaps assigned TRBD1 or TRBD2 (5 bases each). CDR1 is MNHEY and CDR2 is SMNVEV in the germline V gene (reference sequence). Trimming stripped 2 bases from V and 0 bases from J, with 8 bases between. The CDR3 contains 14 residues. The CDR3 reads CASSLGTPSYEQYF. CDR3 nucleotides: TGTGCCAGCAGTTTAGGGACCCCCTCCTACGAGCAGTACTTC.

This clone has a single count. The chain has TRBV6-1 and TRBJ2-7, with D possibly matching TRBD1 (6 bases). Trimming took off 5 bases at V and 3 bases at J, with 17 bases between the two ends. The CDR3 loop spans 15 amino acids. CDR1 and CDR2 (germline): MNHNS, SASEGT. The CDR3 DNA reads as TGTGCCAGCAGTAATGGACAGTTTCCGGTCTACGAGCAGTACTTC. It translates to CASSNGQFPVYEQYF.